This TCR beta chain was sequenced for a study of T cells in Graves' hyperthyroidism and ophthalmopathy (dated by TCRdb to about 2019). As for the study more broadly: Peripheral blood was collected at initial diagnosis, before any treatment. To identify TCR V-J signatures that set the groups apart, the researchers used a discovery cohort of about a hundred patients, made up of approximately 43 with Graves' ophthalmopathy and some 58 with stable Graves' hyperthyroidism. Prospective prediction of ophthalmopathy was tested in an independent validation cohort of 18 hyperthyroidism patients and approximately 17 patients who later progressed to ophthalmopathy. The roughly 94 discovery patients were randomly split 7:3 into training and test sets. Thyroid tissue and blood T-cell repertoires from about six Graves' hyperthyroidism patients were also compared in the study. Following sampling, methimazole starting at 30 mg daily was given to hyperthyroidism patients, and high-dose intravenous methylprednisolone was given to ophthalmopathy patients. The paper describes TCR Vbeta CDR3 sequencing of 135 peripheral blood samples, made up of 43 ophthalmopathy patients, around 73 hyperthyroidism patients and roughly 17 progressor patients. Results the study describes overall, beyond this receptor: A 13 V-J signature model separated ophthalmopathy from stable hyperthyroidism, with around 91% sensitivity and roughly 81% specificity in cross-validation and 80%/75% in testing. During validation, the model predicted progression to ophthalmopathy a median of about 6.3 months ahead of onset, with more than 55% sensitivity and about 72% specificity. Sample size was not statistically predetermined, and blinding of investigators to group allocation was not performed. Blood samples also contained most of the expanded thyroid clonotypes (frequency above 0.001), which suggests that blood repertoires may reflect thyroid immune responses.

This clonotype was seen repeatedly, ten times or more. Its specific antigen is unknown. No clone much larger than this one lies a single base away; base qualities are absent. The TCR beta CDR3 regions were amplified from RNA transcripts. A first-round RT-PCR of the TCR CDR3 used the HTBI primer set with the Qiagen OneStep RT-PCR kit. A second multiplex PCR round built the libraries, followed by size selection and purification. Paired-end sequencing of the libraries was performed with 100 bp reads on an Illumina HiSeq2000. Turning to the authors' computational methods: SOAPnuke was used to process the raw data, with reads discarded if the reads contained adapters or uncalled bases, had a mean Phred below 15, or lacked an exact constant-primer or identifier match. COPE v1.2.5 was used to merge high-quality paired reads, and clonotypes were defined as unique nucleotide sequences. MiTCR v1.1 was used to align the clonotypes against IMGT TRBV, TRBD and TRBJ reference segments. Only V-J combinations with frequency above 0.0001, covering 99% to 99.2% of repertoires, were analysed. The TCS score was defined as F50 (clonal expansion) divided by E x V (chaos), with BLOSUM62-based TCRdist calculated between CDR3 peptides within each V-J. Welch's t-statistics and random forest reduced 500 to 650 V-J features to about 12, which were used in a naive Bayes classifier (R e1071). The raw public reads went through TCRdb reprocessing: fastp at Q25, MiXCR clone calling, in-frame beta chains kept. Here each entry gathers all rows of one CDR3 protein and keeps the most common genes and DNA. Clone size and V and J calls follow TCRdb, not the original study. The sample table holds 490,000 or so distinct CDR3 sequences, of which around 15% were seen once. 29% of the sample is in the top ten clones.

In the ophthalmopathy patients, disease was moderately to severely active, with a Clinical Activity Score of 3 or more, a NOSPECS grade of 4 or more, and a duration of less than 3 months. Exclusion was applied to patients with uncontrolled infections, other autoimmune diseases, pregnancy or lactation. Diagnoses were based on clinical symptoms, serum thyroxine and TRAb, thyroid ultrasound and orbital computed tomography. Ficoll-Paque density gradient centrifugation was used to isolate PBMCs from 9.5 to 10 ml of fresh peripheral blood. Total RNA was extracted with Trizol reagent, and quality was checked on an Agilent 2100 Bioanalyzer. The CDR3 runs 13 residues from the cysteine to the phenylalanine. CDR3 DNA only is kept here, 39 bases in frame from base 1. Trimming takes 7 bases from V and 2 bases from J, and the germline ends sit 12 bases apart. From the germline V gene, CDR1 is MNHNS and CDR2 is SASEGT.

The sequence links TRBV6-1 to TRBJ2-7; the D gene is possibly TRBD1, with 6 bases matching. This receptor was taken from a woman younger than 45 with Graves' ophthalmopathy. The sequencing input was blood. The bases are TGTGCCAGCATGGGGGACATCCCCTACGAGCAGTACTTC. Its amino acids are CASMGDIPYEQYF.